This T cell receptor beta chain was observed in a study of T cells in localized non-small cell lung cancer. Points from the study as a whole: Turning up in adjacent lung were a median about 61 of the top 100 tumor clones. Higher blood T cell density tracked longer overall survival.

This CDR3 spans 15 amino acids. Germline V gene lookup returns CDR1 MRHNA and CDR2 SNTAGT. V gave up 2 bases and J gave up 0 bases, with 8 bases separating them. Assay: immunoSEQ multiplex PCR; the TCRdb copy retains only in-frame clones and omits some. This table has some 17,000 clones, 80% to 90% appearing once. A word on this clone: Its antigen is not identified.

V gene TRBV6-4 combines with J gene TRBJ2-1, with unresolved D. The sequencing used peripheral blood, collected before any cancer treatment. This receptor was obtained from a male donor aged 60 or over with stage III lung adenocarcinoma. CDR3 region: CASSDPRTSYNEQFF. The CDR3 DNA follows: TGTGCCAGCAGTGACCCCCGGACCTCCTACAATGAGCAGTTCTTC.